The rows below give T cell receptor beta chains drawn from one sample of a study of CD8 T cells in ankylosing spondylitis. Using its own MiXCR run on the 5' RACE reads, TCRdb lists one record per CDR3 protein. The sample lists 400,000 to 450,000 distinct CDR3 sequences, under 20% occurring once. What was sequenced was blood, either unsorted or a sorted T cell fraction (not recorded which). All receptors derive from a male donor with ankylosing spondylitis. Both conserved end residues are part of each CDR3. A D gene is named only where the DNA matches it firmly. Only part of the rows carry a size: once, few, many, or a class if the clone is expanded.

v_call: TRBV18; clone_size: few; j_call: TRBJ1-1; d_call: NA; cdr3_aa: CASSLDGAGAFF; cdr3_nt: TGTGCCAGCTCTTTGGACGGGGCCGGAGCTTTCTTT
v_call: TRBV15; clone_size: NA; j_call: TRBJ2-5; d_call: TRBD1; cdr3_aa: CATAGTGRRETQYF; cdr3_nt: TGTGCCACCGCCGGGACAGGACGTAGGGAGACCCAGTACTTC
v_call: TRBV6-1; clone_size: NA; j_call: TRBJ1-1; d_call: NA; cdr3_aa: CASSEIEQANTEAFF; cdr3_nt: TGTGCCAGCAGTGAAATAGAACAGGCTAACACTGAAGCTTTCTTT
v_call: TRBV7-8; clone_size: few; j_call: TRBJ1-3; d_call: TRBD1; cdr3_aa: CASSLGRTGLLGNTIYF; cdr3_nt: TGTGCCAGCAGCTTAGGGCGGACAGGGTTATTGGGAAACACCATATATTTT
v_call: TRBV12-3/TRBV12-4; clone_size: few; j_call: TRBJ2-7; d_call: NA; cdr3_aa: CASSLAGGGFSYEQYF; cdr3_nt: TGTGCCAGCAGTTTAGCGGGAGGTGGATTTTCCTACGAGCAGTACTTC
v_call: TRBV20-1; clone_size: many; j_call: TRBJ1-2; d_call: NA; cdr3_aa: CSARVSGYTF; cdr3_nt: TGCAGTGCTAGAGTCAGTGGCTACACCTTC
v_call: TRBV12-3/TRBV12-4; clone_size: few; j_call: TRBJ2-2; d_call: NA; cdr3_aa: CASSLGGAGANTGELFF; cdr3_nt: TGTGCCAGCAGTTTAGGGGGGGCAGGTGCGAACACCGGGGAGCTGTTTTTT
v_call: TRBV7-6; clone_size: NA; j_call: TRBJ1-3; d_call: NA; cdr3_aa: CASSSGGQSSGNTIYF; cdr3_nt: TGTGCCAGCAGCTCTGGCGGGCAGAGCTCTGGAAACACCATATATTTT
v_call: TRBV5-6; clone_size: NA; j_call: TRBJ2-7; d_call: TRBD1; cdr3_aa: CASSSTTGRYEQYF; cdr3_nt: TGTGCCAGCAGCTCAACGACAGGGCGGTACGAGCAGTACTTC
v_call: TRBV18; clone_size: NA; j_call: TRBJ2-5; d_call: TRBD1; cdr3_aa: CASSHPGQEIETQYF; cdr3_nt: TGTGCCAGCTCACATCCGGGACAGGAAATCGAGACCCAGTACTTC
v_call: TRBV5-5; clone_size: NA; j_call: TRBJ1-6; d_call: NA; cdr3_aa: CASPPPGGSDEFAPLHF; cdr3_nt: TGTGCCAGCCCCCCTCCGGGAGGGAGTGACGAATTCGCACCCCTCCACTTT
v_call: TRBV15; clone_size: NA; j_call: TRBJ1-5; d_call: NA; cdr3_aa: CATSRSRHQGLRSNQPQHF; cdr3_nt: TGTGCCACCAGCAGAAGTAGGCACCAGGGTTTGCGGAGCAATCAGCCCCAGCATTTT
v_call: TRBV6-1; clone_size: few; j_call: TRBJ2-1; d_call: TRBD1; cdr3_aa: CASTDRAPTYNEQFF; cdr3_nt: TGTGCCAGCACGGACAGGGCACCAACCTACAATGAGCAGTTCTTC
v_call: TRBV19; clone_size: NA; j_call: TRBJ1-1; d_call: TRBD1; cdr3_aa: CASKAAGTGTEAFF; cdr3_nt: TGTGCCAGTAAGGCCGCCGGGACAGGGACTGAAGCTTTCTTT
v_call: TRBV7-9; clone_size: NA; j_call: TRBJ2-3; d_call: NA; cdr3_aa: CASSTQATSTDTQYF; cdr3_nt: TGTGCCAGCAGCACTCAGGCGACTAGCACAGATACGCAGTATTTT
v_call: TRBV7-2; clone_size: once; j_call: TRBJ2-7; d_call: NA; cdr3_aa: CASSSRALTYEQYF; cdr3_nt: TGTGCCAGCAGCTCCCGGGCTCTCACCTACGAGCAGTACTTC
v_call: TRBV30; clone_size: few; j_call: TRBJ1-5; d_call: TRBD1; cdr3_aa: CAWSAGGGQPQHF; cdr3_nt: TGTGCCTGGAGTGCAGGGGGGGGTCAGCCCCAGCATTTT
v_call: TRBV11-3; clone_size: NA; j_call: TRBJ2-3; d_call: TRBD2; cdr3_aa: CASSSSGTTDTQYF; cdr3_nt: TGTGCCAGCAGCTCTAGCGGCACCACAGATACGCAGTATTTT
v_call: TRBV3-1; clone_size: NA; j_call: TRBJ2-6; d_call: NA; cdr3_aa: CASSQGASGANVLTF; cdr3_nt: TGTGCCAGCAGCCAAGGGGCGTCTGGGGCCAACGTCCTGACTTTC
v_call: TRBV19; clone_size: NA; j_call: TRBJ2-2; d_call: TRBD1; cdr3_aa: CASTGQGTANTGELFF; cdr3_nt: TGTGCCAGTACCGGACAGGGTACTGCGAACACCGGGGAGCTGTTTTTT
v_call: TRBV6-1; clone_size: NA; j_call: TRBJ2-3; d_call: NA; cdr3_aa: CASNPGTSITDTQYF; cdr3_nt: TGTGCCAGCAATCCCGGGACTTCCATCACAGATACGCAGTATTTT
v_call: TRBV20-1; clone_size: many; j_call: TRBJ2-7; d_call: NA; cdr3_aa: CSARGGSEQYF; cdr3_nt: TGCAGTGCTAGGGGGGGATCCGAGCAGTACTTC
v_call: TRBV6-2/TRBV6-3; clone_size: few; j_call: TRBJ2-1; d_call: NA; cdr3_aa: CASSYEVDEQFF; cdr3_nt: TGTGCCAGCAGTTACGAGGTCGATGAGCAGTTCTTC
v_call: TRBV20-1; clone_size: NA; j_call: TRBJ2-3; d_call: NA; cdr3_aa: CSASGDTLPDTQYF; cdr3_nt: TGCAGTGCTAGCGGGGACACACTCCCAGATACGCAGTATTTT
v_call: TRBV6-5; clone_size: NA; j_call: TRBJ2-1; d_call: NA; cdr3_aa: CASSQGLGKFF; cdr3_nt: TGTGCCAGCAGTCAGGGACTGGGGAAGTTCTTC
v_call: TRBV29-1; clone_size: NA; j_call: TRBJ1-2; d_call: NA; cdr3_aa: CSVEVWQKNYGYTF; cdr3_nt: TGCAGCGTTGAGGTATGGCAGAAAAACTATGGCTACACCTTC
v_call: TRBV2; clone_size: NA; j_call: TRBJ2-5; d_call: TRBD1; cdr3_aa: CASSERTGVQETQYF; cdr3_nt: TGTGCCAGCAGTGAACGGACAGGGGTCCAAGAGACCCAGTACTTC
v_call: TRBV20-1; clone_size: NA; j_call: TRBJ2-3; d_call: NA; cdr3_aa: CSASGAGAHLTDTQYF; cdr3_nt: TGCAGTGCTAGCGGGGCAGGGGCCCACCTCACAGATACGCAGTATTTT
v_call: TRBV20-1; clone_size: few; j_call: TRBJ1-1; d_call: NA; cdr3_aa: CSARDMRQQGTEAFF; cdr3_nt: TGCAGTGCTAGAGATATGCGACAACAGGGCACTGAAGCTTTCTTT
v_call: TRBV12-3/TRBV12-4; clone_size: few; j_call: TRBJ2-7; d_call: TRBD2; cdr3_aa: CASRQGLAGVNEQYF; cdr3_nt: TGTGCCAGCAGACAAGGACTAGCGGGAGTCAACGAGCAGTACTTC
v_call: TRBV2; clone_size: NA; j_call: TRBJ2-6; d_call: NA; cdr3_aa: CASSVAFGSSGANVLTF; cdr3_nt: TGTGCCAGCAGTGTAGCTTTCGGGAGCTCTGGGGCCAACGTCCTGACTTTC
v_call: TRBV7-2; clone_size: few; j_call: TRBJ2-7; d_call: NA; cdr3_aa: CASSLGSGNSYEQYF; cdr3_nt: TGTGCCAGCAGCTTAGGGAGCGGAAACTCCTACGAGCAGTACTTC
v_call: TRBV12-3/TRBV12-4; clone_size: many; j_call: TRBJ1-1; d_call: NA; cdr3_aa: CASSFPKEEKAFF; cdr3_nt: TGTGCCAGCAGTTTTCCCAAGGAGGAGAAAGCTTTCTTT
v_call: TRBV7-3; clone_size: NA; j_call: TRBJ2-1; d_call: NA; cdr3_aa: CASSNGPTPYNEQFF; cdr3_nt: TGTGCCAGCAGTAACGGGCCCACCCCCTACAATGAGCAGTTCTTC
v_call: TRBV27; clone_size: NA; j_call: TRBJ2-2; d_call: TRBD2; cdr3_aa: CASRTASGGTNTGERFF; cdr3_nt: TGTGCCAGCAGAACCGCTAGCGGGGGGACTAACACCGGGGAGCGGTTTTTT
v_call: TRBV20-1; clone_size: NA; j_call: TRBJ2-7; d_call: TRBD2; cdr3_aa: CSARDRRREGLNEQYF; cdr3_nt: TGCAGTGCTAGAGATAGGAGGCGGGAGGGCCTAAACGAGCAGTACTTC
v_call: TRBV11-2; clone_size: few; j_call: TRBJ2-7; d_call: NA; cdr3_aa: CASSPTGFYQVYEQYF; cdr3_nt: TGTGCCAGCAGCCCGACAGGATTCTATCAGGTCTACGAGCAGTACTTC
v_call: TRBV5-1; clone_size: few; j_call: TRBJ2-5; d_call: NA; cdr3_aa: CASSPFTGVKETQYF; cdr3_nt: TGCGCCAGCAGCCCTTTCACGGGAGTAAAGGAGACCCAGTACTTC
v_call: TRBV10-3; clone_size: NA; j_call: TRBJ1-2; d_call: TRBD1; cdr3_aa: CAIRGDRGDYGYTF; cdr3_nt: TGTGCCATCAGGGGGGACAGGGGAGACTATGGCTACACCTTC
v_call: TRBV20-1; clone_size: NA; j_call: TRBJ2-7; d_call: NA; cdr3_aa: CSAAPSAGGVYEQYF; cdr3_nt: TGCAGTGCTGCTCCTTCTGCTGGTGGCGTCTACGAGCAGTACTTC
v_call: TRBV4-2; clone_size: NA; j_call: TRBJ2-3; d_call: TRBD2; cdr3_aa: CASSQEVTSGRAHTDTQYF; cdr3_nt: TGTGCCAGCAGCCAAGAAGTGACTAGCGGGAGGGCCCACACAGATACGCAGTATTTT
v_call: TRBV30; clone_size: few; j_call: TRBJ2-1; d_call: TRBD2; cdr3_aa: CAWSIRSGGYNEQFF; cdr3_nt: TGTGCCTGGAGTATCCGCAGCGGGGGCTACAATGAGCAGTTCTTC
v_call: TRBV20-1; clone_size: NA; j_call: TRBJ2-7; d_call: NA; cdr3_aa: CAAKSGAVSEQYF; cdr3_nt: TGCGCAGCGAAATCGGGGGCAGTCAGCGAGCAGTACTTC
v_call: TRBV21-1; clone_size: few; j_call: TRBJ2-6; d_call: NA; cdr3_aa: CASSTDRRSGANVLTF; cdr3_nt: TGTGCCAGCAGCACGGACCGGAGGTCTGGGGCCAACGTCCTGACTTTC
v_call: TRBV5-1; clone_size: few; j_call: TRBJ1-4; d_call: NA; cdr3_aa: CASSQDGRDNEKLFF; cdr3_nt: TGCGCCAGCAGCCAGGACGGACGCGATAATGAAAAACTGTTTTTT
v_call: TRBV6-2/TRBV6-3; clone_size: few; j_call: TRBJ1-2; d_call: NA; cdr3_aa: CASSSGTVGFYGYTF; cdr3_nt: TGTGCCAGCAGTTCCGGGACCGTTGGGTTTTATGGCTACACCTTC
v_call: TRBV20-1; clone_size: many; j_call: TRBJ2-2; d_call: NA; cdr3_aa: CSATGRDRTGELFF; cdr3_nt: TGCAGTGCTACCGGGCGGGATCGGACCGGGGAGCTGTTTTTT
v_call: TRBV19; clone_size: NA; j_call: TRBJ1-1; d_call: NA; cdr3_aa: CASRERSEAFF; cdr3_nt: TGTGCCAGTAGGGAGCGAAGTGAAGCTTTCTTT
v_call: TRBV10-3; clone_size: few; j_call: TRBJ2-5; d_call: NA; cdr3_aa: CAISAPQETQYF; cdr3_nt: TGTGCCATCAGTGCACCACAAGAGACCCAGTACTTC
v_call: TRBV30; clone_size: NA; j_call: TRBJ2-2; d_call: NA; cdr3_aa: CAWSLGQIGELFF; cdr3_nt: TGTGCCTGGAGTCTTGGGCAGATCGGGGAGCTGTTTTTT
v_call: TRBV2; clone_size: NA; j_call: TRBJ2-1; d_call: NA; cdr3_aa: CASSGGITYNEQFF; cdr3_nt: TGTGCCAGCAGTGGGGGGATTACTTACAATGAGCAGTTCTTC